This is a list of T cell receptor beta chains from one sample in a study of low-dose radiotherapy and immunotherapy resistance in tumors. Using its own MiXCR run on the reads, TCRdb lists one record per CDR3 protein. The sample holds around 80,000 distinct CDR3 sequences, under 20% seen once. This sample comprised PBMCs, obtained before treatment. The receptors shown here come from a male donor with prostate cancer. The CDR3 runs from the conserved cysteine through the conserved F or W. D genes are given only for firm matches. Clone size, where shown, is once, few, many, or a class for clones that have expanded.

d_gene: TRBD2; abundance: NA; j_gene: TRBJ2-5; v_gene: TRBV4-2; CDR3aa: CASSQETSVGTQYF; CDR3nt: TGTGCCAGCAGCCAAGAGACTAGCGTCGGGACCCAGTACTTC
d_gene: NA; abundance: many; j_gene: TRBJ1-1; v_gene: TRBV25-1; CDR3aa: CASSGFSTEAFF; CDR3nt: TGTGCCAGCAGTGGATTTAGCACTGAAGCTTTCTTT
d_gene: NA; abundance: many; j_gene: TRBJ2-7; v_gene: TRBV5-1; CDR3aa: CASSLVSGVTYEQYF; CDR3nt: TGCGCCAGCAGCCTTGTTTCCGGGGTTACCTACGAGCAGTACTTC
d_gene: NA; abundance: once; j_gene: TRBJ2-7; v_gene: TRBV18; CDR3aa: CASSPLNRTSYEQYF; CDR3nt: TGTGCCAGCTCACCCTTAAACAGGACCTCCTACGAGCAGTACTTC
d_gene: TRBD1; abundance: many; j_gene: TRBJ2-7; v_gene: TRBV5-1; CDR3aa: CASSLDQGAYEQYF; CDR3nt: TGCGCCAGCAGCTTGGACCAGGGGGCCTACGAGCAGTACTTC
d_gene: TRBD1; abundance: many; j_gene: TRBJ1-5; v_gene: TRBV6-2/TRBV6-3; CDR3aa: CASSLNPTGEDQPQHF; CDR3nt: TGTGCCAGCAGCCTTAACCCGACAGGGGAGGATCAGCCCCAGCATTTT
d_gene: TRBD1; abundance: NA; j_gene: TRBJ1-2; v_gene: TRBV7-9; CDR3aa: CASSRDSLNYGYTF; CDR3nt: TGTGCCAGCAGCCGGGACAGCCTAAACTATGGCTACACCTTC
d_gene: TRBD1; abundance: many; j_gene: TRBJ1-3; v_gene: TRBV9; CDR3aa: CASSREDRRRSGNTIYF; CDR3nt: TGTGCCAGCAGCAGGGAGGACAGGCGACGCTCTGGAAACACCATATATTTT
d_gene: NA; abundance: many; j_gene: TRBJ2-1; v_gene: TRBV4-1; CDR3aa: CASSQAQTYNEQFF; CDR3nt: TGCGCCAGCAGCCAAGCCCAGACCTACAATGAGCAGTTCTTC
d_gene: NA; abundance: many; j_gene: TRBJ1-2; v_gene: TRBV5-1; CDR3aa: CASSLVWADSLSGYTF; CDR3nt: TGCGCCAGCAGCTTGGTTTGGGCAGATTCTCTCTCTGGCTACACCTTC
d_gene: NA; abundance: many; j_gene: TRBJ1-2; v_gene: TRBV18; CDR3aa: CASSPAGSPGYTF; CDR3nt: TGTGCCAGCTCACCCGCAGGGTCGCCCGGCTACACCTTC
d_gene: TRBD1; abundance: many; j_gene: TRBJ1-2; v_gene: TRBV12-3/TRBV12-4; CDR3aa: CASSPLAGGGYTF; CDR3nt: TGTGCCAGCAGTCCCCTCGCAGGGGGGGGCTACACCTTC
d_gene: NA; abundance: NA; j_gene: TRBJ2-2; v_gene: TRBV5-1; CDR3aa: CASSLEPTGDTGELFFFF; CDR3nt: NA
d_gene: NA; abundance: many; j_gene: TRBJ1-5; v_gene: TRBV7-8; CDR3aa: CASSLAGQTNQPQHF; CDR3nt: TGTGCCAGCAGCTTAGCAGGACAGACTAATCAGCCCCAGCATTTT
d_gene: TRBD1; abundance: many; j_gene: TRBJ1-2; v_gene: TRBV20-1; CDR3aa: CSAIDRGDYGYTF; CDR3nt: TGCAGTGCTATTGACAGGGGAGACTATGGCTACACCTTC
d_gene: TRBD2; abundance: many; j_gene: TRBJ2-5; v_gene: TRBV6-1; CDR3aa: CATQGWRGRQETQYF; CDR3nt: TGTGCCACCCAAGGGTGGCGCGGGAGGCAAGAGACCCAGTACTTC
d_gene: TRBD1; abundance: many; j_gene: TRBJ1-1; v_gene: TRBV5-1; CDR3aa: CASRRDRGDTEAFF; CDR3nt: TGCGCCAGCAGAAGGGACAGGGGGGACACTGAAGCTTTCTTT
d_gene: TRBD1; abundance: many; j_gene: TRBJ2-7; v_gene: TRBV10-1; CDR3aa: CATQLRQGYEQYF; CDR3nt: TGCGCCACACAGTTGAGACAGGGCTACGAGCAGTACTTC
d_gene: NA; abundance: NA; j_gene: TRBJ1-6; v_gene: TRBV14; CDR3aa: CASSHHRVGNSYNPPLHF; CDR3nt: TGTGCCAGCAGCCACCACAGGGTGGGGAACTCCTATAATCCACCCCTCCACTTT
d_gene: TRBD1; abundance: many; j_gene: TRBJ1-1; v_gene: TRBV18; CDR3aa: CASSRNRGMNTEAFF; CDR3nt: TGTGCCAGCTCACGCAACAGGGGAATGAACACTGAAGCTTTCTTT
d_gene: TRBD1; abundance: NA; j_gene: TRBJ1-5; v_gene: TRBV7-2; CDR3aa: CASSLTGEGQPQHF; CDR3nt: TGTGCCAGCAGCCTTACAGGGGAGGGTCAGCCCCAGCATTTT
d_gene: TRBD1; abundance: many; j_gene: TRBJ2-7; v_gene: TRBV28; CDR3aa: CASSLSGTGYEQYF; CDR3nt: TGTGCCAGCAGTCTGTCCGGGACAGGGTACGAGCAGTACTTC
d_gene: NA; abundance: many; j_gene: TRBJ1-5; v_gene: TRBV6-2/TRBV6-3; CDR3aa: CASSYGNQPQHF; CDR3nt: TGTGCCAGCAGTTACGGCAATCAGCCCCAGCATTTT
d_gene: NA; abundance: many; j_gene: TRBJ2-3; v_gene: TRBV28; CDR3aa: CASSLQRTDTQYF; CDR3nt: TGTGCCAGCAGTTTACAGCGCACAGATACGCAGTATTTT
d_gene: NA; abundance: many; j_gene: TRBJ1-4; v_gene: TRBV4-2; CDR3aa: CASSQDLRSNEKLFF; CDR3nt: TGTGCCAGCAGCCAAGATCTGCGGTCGAATGAAAAACTGTTTTTT
d_gene: NA; abundance: many; j_gene: TRBJ1-2; v_gene: TRBV19; CDR3aa: CASTPGTSYGYTF; CDR3nt: TGTGCCAGTACCCCGGGGACTAGCTATGGCTACACCTTC
d_gene: NA; abundance: many; j_gene: TRBJ2-7; v_gene: TRBV7-6; CDR3aa: CASSRGIGYEQYF; CDR3nt: TGTGCCAGCAGCCGCGGGATAGGCTACGAGCAGTACTTC
d_gene: TRBD1; abundance: many; j_gene: TRBJ1-5; v_gene: TRBV6-2/TRBV6-3; CDR3aa: CASSWTGLNQPQHF; CDR3nt: TGTGCCAGCAGTTGGACAGGGCTAAATCAGCCCCAGCATTTT
d_gene: NA; abundance: many; j_gene: TRBJ2-1; v_gene: TRBV12-3/TRBV12-4; CDR3aa: CASTWGDNEQFF; CDR3nt: TGTGCCAGCACATGGGGGGACAATGAGCAGTTCTTC
d_gene: NA; abundance: many; j_gene: TRBJ2-3; v_gene: TRBV6-1; CDR3aa: CASSESMGVVGTDTQYF; CDR3nt: TGTGCCAGCAGTGAATCGATGGGGGTTGTCGGCACAGATACGCAGTATTTT
d_gene: NA; abundance: many; j_gene: TRBJ1-2; v_gene: TRBV28; CDR3aa: CASSPSGGYGYTF; CDR3nt: TGTGCCAGCAGTCCCTCGGGAGGTTATGGCTACACCTTC
d_gene: NA; abundance: many; j_gene: TRBJ2-1; v_gene: TRBV7-9; CDR3aa: CASSLEPPSYNEQFF; CDR3nt: TGTGCCAGCAGCTTAGAGCCACCCTCCTACAATGAGCAGTTCTTC
d_gene: NA; abundance: many; j_gene: TRBJ2-7; v_gene: TRBV9; CDR3aa: CASSASGTQTYEQYF; CDR3nt: TGTGCCAGCAGCGCCTCCGGGACTCAGACCTACGAGCAGTACTTC